Below are 22 T cell receptor beta chains sequenced from a single sample in a study of radiotherapy plus CTLA-4 blockade in lung cancer. Measured with immunoSEQ multiplex PCR; TCRdb has only the in-frame clones, and not every one. The sample has about 45,000 clones, roughly 60% seen once. This specimen consisted of peripheral blood, obtained from a patient treated with radiotherapy plus ipilimumab. All receptors come from a human donor with non-small cell lung cancer who had a partial response to radiotherapy plus ipilimumab.

The chain links TRBV6-4 to TRBJ1-3, with D possibly TRBD1 on 5 matching bases. Trimming shortened V by 6 bases and J by 0 bases, and 15 bases separated the two germline ends. This CDR3 is built from 16 residues. CDR1 and CDR2 from the germline V gene are MRHNA and SNTAGT. The CDR3 loop reads CASRGNRLFSGNTIYF. The CDR3 nucleotides read TGTGCCAGCAGAGGCAACAGGTTATTCTCTGGAAACACCATATATTTT.

This clone has a handful of counts. The rearrangement links TRBV27 to TRBJ2-5; weak D call: TRBD1 (5 bases). The V gene lost 2 bases and the J gene lost 4 bases, with 11 bases spanning the gap. Germline V lookup: CDR1 MNHEY, CDR2 SMNVEV (reference sequence). CDR3 length equals 14 residues. CDR3 sequence: CASSLARDGETQYF. The CDR3 region has the DNA TGTGCCAGCAGTTTAGCCAGGGATGGAGAGACCCAGTACTTC.

The chain recombines TRBV6-1 with TRBJ1-1; D is undetermined. V shed 0 bases and J shed 4 bases, with 6 bases lying between them. The V gene's germline CDR1 is MNHNS and CDR2 SASEGT. The CDR3 spans 13 residues. The CDR3 sequence is CASSEARGTEAFF. CDR3 DNA sequence: TGTGCCAGCAGTGAAGCGCGGGGCACTGAAGCTTTCTTT.

The chain uses TRBV5-6 and TRBJ1-3, with no clear D. Germline V gene data show CDR1 as SGHDT and CDR2 as YYEEEE. The V end lost 1 base, the J end lost 1 base, and 3 bases lay between the germline ends. The CDR3 sequence is 13 residues long. CDR3 coding DNA: TGTGCCAGCAGCTTGCGGTCTGGAAACACCATATATTTT. This encodes CASSLRSGNTIYF.

The genes are TRBV7-6 and TRBJ2-7; D possibly corresponds to TRBD2 (7 bases). V lost 0 bases and J 3 bases, leaving 12 bases between the germline ends. There are 15 residues in the CDR3. In germline, CDR1 is SGHVS, CDR2 FNYEAQ. CDR3 in DNA: TGTGCCAGCAGCTTAGCGGGGGGGGCAATCTACGAGCAGTACTTC. Translated, it gives CASSLAGGAIYEQYF.

The chain uses TRBV27 and TRBJ2-5, with D possibly matching TRBD1 (5 bases). The CDR3 contains 13 residues. The ends were cut back, 4 bases at V and 4 bases at J, with 10 bases in the middle. Germline CDR1 MNHEY, CDR2 SMNVEV (reference sequence). The CDR3 DNA follows: TGTGCCAGCAGTTCTCGGACATCAGAGACCCAGTACTTC. Its protein is CASSSRTSETQYF.

This chain links TRBV7-2 with TRBJ1-2, with D uncertain. Looked up from germline, CDR1 is SGHTA and CDR2 is FQGNSA. Trimming removed 1 base from V and 8 bases from J, with 11 bases in between. The CDR3 runs 13 residues. CDR3 residues: CASSLGVRLGYTF. In DNA, the CDR3 is TGTGCCAGCAGCTTAGGAGTGAGGTTGGGCTACACCTTC.

The gene calls are TRBV20-1 and TRBJ1-2; TRBD1 matches at 7 bases. V lost 5 bases and J lost 7; bases outside the gene matches: 4. Looked up from germline, CDR1 is DFQATT and CDR2 is SNEGSKA (reference sequence). This CDR3 comprises 11 residues. For the CDR3, the DNA is TGCAGTGCTCTCGACAGGGTTGGCTACACCTTC. Residues: CSALDRVGYTF.

This chain uses TRBV4-1 with TRBJ2-7; 8 positions agree with TRBD2. Germline CDR1 and CDR2: MGHRA and YSYEKL. Germline trimming cut 1 base from V and 4 bases from J; bases unmatched to any gene: 9. The CDR3 is made up of 16 amino acids. The CDR3 nucleotides read TGCGCCAGCAGCCAAGGGGTGACGGGGGGGCCTTACGAGCAGTACTTC. This gives the protein CASSQGVTGGPYEQYF.

Turning to this clone: The same CDR3 also results from other DNA sequences found in this sample. CDR3 bases: TGTGCCAGCAGCTTGGGTGCAGGGGTTAGCACAGATACGCAGTATTTT. The encoded protein is CASSLGAGVSTDTQYF. The genes are TRBV5-4 and TRBJ2-3; possibly TRBD1 for D (6 bases). Trimming stripped 0 bases from V and 0 bases from J, with 11 bases between. This CDR3 is built from 16 residues. The V gene's germline CDR1 is SGHNT and CDR2 YYREEE (reference sequence). The whole variable domain, filled in from reference TRBV5-4 and TRBJ2-3, reads ETGVTQSPTHLIKTRGQQVTLRCSSQSGHNTVSWYQQALGQGPQFIFQYYREEENGRGNFPPRFSGLQFPNYSSELNVNALELDDSALYLCASSLGAGVSTDTQYFGPGTRLTVL.

This CDR3 is CASSDPRHTEAFF. The CDR3 region has the DNA TGTGCCAGTAGTGACCCGAGGCATACTGAAGCTTTCTTT. The chain carries TRBV19 and TRBJ1-1; D is unresolved. Germline V gives CDR1 LNHDA, CDR2 SQIVND (reference sequence). The CDR3 consists of 13 residues. The V end lost 5 bases, the J end lost 5 bases, and 12 bases lay between the germline ends.

J is TRBJ1-4 and V is TRBV5-1; possibly TRBD1 for D (5 bases). Trimming stripped 4 bases from V and 6 bases from J, with 16 bases between. Germline V gene sequence: CDR1 SGHRS, CDR2 YFSETQ. This CDR3 has 15 residues. In DNA form, the CDR3 reads TGCGCCAGCAGCCCTGGGGCAGGGTCGGATGAAAAACTGTTTTTT. Its protein product is CASSPGAGSDEKLFF.

J is TRBJ1-1 and V is TRBV5-1; no firm D call. Germline V gives CDR1 SGHRS, CDR2 YFSETQ. V gave up 0 bases and J gave up 1 base, with 7 bases separating them. The CDR3 loop spans 14 amino acids. The CDR3 DNA follows: TGCGCCAGCAGCTTGGAGGGAGGGAACACTGAAGCTTTCTTT. Protein product: CASSLEGGNTEAFF.

The rearrangement uses TRBV6-1 and TRBJ1-5; D remains ambiguous. Germline V CDR1 and CDR2: MNHNS, SASEGT. The V gene lost 6 bases and the J gene lost 6 bases, with 12 bases spanning the gap. This CDR3 is 13 amino acids long. In nucleotides, the CDR3 is TGTGCCAGCAGCCTTGTAACCGGTCAGCCCCAGCATTTT. Encoded protein: CASSLVTGQPQHF.

The chain is built from TRBV2 and TRBJ2-7, with 7 bases lining up with TRBD1. V lost 3 bases to trimming and J lost 1 base; unmatched junction nucleotides: 3. Per the germline V gene, CDR1 is SNHLY and CDR2 is FYNNEI. CDR3 length equals 14 residues. CDR3 sequence: CASSEGDSSYEQYF. For the CDR3, the DNA is TGTGCCAGCAGTGAGGGGGACAGTTCCTACGAGCAGTACTTC.

As DNA, the CDR3 is TGTGCCTGGAAGAGACAGCCTAGACTGAACACTGAAGCTTTCTTT. This sequence encodes CAWKRQPRLNTEAFF. V and J are TRBV30 and TRBJ1-1; weak D call: TRBD1 (5 bases). This CDR3 is 15 amino acids long. CDR1 and CDR2 from the germline V gene are GTSNPN and SVGIG (reference sequence). Trimming took 4 bases from V and 0 from J, leaving 15 bases between them.

The rearrangement links TRBV9 to TRBJ1-4, with 8 nucleotides matching TRBD1. The junction had 9 bases not matched to a gene; V was cut back by 7 bases and J by 4 bases. This CDR3 is built from 15 residues. Germline lookup yields CDR1 SGDLS and CDR2 YYNGEE. The CDR3 sequence: CASSARDRLNEKLFF. In DNA, the CDR3 is TGTGCCAGCTCGGCCCGGGACAGGCTTAATGAAAAACTGTTTTTT.

This clone was counted a few times. The V and J genes are TRBV9 and TRBJ1-2, with TRBD1 matching 7 bases. The V gene's germline CDR1 is SGDLS and CDR2 YYNGEE. The V gene end was trimmed by 5 bases and the J gene end by 4 bases; junction bases not matched to a gene: 8. This CDR3 comprises 14 residues. The DNA for the CDR3 is TGTGCCAGCAGTGAATCTGGGACAGCCTATGGCTACACCTTC. This translates into CASSESGTAYGYTF.

The chain couples TRBV25-1 to TRBJ2-1; weak D call: TRBD1 (5 bases). Germline CDR1 and CDR2: MGHDK and SYGVNS. Trimming removed 1 base at V and 8 bases at J, with 12 bases between. CDR3 length: 14 residues. The CDR3 bases are TGTGCCAGCAGTGAATTCAGGGTCCAGGATGAGCAGTTCTTC. Translation gives CASSEFRVQDEQFF.

This clone showed up just a few times. V usage is TRBV6-6 and J usage is TRBJ2-7, with D tentatively TRBD2 (5 bases). The germline gives CDR1 MNHNY, CDR2 SVGAGI (reference sequence). This CDR3 is built from 15 residues. The ends were cut back, 8 bases at V and 5 bases at J, with 22 bases in the middle. The CDR3 spells CASSTRASRVNEQYF. In DNA, the CDR3 is TGTGCCAGCTCAACGCGGGCTAGTAGGGTAAACGAGCAGTACTTC.

This clone was counted many times. This chain uses TRBV19 with TRBJ1-1; D call uncertain. Trimming shortened V by 1 base and J by 1 base, and 10 bases separated the two germline ends. Germline V gives CDR1 LNHDA, CDR2 SQIVND (reference sequence). This CDR3 has 15 residues. The DNA of the CDR3 is TGTGCCAGTAGTATAGGGGAGATCCGGAACACTGAAGCTTTCTTT. Its translation is CASSIGEIRNTEAFF.

This clone was recorded many times. The chain recombines TRBV2 with TRBJ1-1, with TRBD1 as a possible D gene (6 bases). Germline CDR1 reads SNHLY; CDR2 reads FYNNEI. V lost 5 bases and J 4 bases, leaving 20 bases between the germline ends. The CDR3 contains 16 residues. CDR3 sequence: CASSTTILQGSTEAFF. CDR3 nucleotide sequence: TGTGCCAGCAGTACTACTATTCTACAGGGATCCACTGAAGCTTTCTTT.